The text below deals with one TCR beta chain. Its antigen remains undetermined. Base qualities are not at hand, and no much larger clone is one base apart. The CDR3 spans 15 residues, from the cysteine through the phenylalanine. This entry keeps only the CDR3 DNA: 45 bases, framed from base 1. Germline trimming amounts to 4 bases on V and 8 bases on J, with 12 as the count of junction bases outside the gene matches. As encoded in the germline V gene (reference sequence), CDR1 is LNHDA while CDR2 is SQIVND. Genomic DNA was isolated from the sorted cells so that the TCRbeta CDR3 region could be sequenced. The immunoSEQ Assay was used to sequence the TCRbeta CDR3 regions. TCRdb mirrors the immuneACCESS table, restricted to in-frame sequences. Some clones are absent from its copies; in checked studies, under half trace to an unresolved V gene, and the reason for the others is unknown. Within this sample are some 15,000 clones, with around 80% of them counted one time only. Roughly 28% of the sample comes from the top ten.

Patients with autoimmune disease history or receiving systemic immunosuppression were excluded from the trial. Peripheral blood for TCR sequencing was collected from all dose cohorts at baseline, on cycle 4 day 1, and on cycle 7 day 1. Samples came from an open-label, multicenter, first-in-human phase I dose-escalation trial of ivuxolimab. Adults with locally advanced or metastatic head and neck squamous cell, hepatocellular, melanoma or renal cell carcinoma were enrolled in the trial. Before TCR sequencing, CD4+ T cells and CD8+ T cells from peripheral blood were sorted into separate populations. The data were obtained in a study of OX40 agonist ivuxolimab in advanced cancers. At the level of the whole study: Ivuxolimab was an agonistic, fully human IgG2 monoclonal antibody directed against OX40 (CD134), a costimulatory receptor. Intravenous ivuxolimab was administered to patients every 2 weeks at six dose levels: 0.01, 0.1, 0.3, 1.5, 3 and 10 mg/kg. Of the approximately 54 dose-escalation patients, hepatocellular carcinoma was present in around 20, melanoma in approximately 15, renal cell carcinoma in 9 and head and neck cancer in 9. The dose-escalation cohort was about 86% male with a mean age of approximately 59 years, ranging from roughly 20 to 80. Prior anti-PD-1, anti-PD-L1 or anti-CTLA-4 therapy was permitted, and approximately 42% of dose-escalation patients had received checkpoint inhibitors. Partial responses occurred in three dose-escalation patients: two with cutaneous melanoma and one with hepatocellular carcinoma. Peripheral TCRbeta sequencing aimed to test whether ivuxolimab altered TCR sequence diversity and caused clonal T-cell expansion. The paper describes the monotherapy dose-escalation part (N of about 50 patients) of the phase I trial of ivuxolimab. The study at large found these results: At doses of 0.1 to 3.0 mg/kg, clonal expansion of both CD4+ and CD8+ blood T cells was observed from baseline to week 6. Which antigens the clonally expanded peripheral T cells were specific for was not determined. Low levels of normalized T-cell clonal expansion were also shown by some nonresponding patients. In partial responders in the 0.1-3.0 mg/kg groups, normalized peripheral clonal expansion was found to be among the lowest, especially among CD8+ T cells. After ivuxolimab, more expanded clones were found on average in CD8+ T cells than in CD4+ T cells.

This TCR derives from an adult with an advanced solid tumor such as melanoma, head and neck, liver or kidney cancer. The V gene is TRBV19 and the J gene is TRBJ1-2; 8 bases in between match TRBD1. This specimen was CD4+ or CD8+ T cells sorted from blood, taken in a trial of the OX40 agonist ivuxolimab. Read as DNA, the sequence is TGTGCCAGTAGTAGAACCGGGACAGGTGGAAACGGCTACACCTTC. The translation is CASSRTGTGGNGYTF.